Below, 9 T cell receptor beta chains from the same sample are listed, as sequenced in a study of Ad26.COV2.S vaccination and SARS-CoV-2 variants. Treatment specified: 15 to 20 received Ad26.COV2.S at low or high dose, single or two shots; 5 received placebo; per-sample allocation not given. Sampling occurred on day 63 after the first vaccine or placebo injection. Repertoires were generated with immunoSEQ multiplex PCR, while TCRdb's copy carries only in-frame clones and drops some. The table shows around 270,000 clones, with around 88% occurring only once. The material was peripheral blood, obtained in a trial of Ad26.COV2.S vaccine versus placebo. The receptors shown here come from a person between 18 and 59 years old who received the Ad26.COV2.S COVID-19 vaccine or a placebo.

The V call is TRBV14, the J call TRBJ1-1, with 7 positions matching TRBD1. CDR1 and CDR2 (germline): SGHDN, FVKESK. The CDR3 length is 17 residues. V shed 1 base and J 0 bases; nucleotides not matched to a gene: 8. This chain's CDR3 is CASSQGTAGGLNTEAFF. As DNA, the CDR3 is TGTGCCAGCAGCCAAGGTACGGCAGGGGGATTGAACACTGAAGCTTTCTTT.

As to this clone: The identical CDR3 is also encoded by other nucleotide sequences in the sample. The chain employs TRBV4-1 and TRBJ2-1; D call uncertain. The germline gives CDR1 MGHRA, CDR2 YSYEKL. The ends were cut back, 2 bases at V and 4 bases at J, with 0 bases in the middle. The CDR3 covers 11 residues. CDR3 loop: CASSQYNEQFF. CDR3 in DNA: TGCGCCAGCAGCCAATACAATGAGCAGTTCTTC.

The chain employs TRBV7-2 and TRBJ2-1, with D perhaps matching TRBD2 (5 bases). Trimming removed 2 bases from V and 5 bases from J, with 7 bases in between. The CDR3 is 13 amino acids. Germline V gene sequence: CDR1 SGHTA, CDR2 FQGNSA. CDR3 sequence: CASSLMRDNEQFF. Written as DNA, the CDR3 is TGTGCCAGCAGCTTAATGAGGGACAATGAGCAGTTCTTC.

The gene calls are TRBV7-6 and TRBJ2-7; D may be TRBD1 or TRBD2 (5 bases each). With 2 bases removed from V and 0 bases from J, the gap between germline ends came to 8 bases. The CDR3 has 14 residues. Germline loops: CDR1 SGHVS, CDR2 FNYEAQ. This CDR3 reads CASSLRGVSYEQYF. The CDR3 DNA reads TGTGCCAGCAGCTTAAGAGGGGTCTCCTACGAGCAGTACTTC.

The CDR3 DNA is TGTGCCAGCAGCCCCTGGACACCTTTATCTGGAAACACCATATATTTT. The encoded protein is CASSPWTPLSGNTIYF. The rearrangement joins TRBV3-1 (or the pseudogene TRBV3-2) to TRBJ1-3, with D tentatively TRBD1 (5 bases). V was pared by 4 bases and J by 1 base, with 14 bases between. CDR1 is LGHDT and CDR2 is YNNKEL in the germline V gene (reference sequence). The CDR3 loop spans 16 amino acids.

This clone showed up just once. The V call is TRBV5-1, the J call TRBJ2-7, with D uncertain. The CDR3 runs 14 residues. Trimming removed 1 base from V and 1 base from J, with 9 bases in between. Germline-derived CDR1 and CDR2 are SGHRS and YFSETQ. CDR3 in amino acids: CASSLLTGSYEQYV. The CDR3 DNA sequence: TGCGCCAGCAGCTTGCTTACTGGATCCTACGAGCAGTACGTC.

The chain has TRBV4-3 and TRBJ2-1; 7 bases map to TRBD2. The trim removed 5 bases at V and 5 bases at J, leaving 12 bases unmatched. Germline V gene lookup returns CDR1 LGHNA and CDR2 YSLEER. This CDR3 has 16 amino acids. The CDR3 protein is CASSKRRGLVNNEQFF. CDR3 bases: TGCGCCAGCAGCAAAAGGCGTGGACTAGTCAACAATGAGCAGTTCTTC.

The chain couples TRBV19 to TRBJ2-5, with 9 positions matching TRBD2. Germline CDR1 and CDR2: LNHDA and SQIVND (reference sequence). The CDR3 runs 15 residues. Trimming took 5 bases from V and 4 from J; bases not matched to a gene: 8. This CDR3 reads CASSPGLAGTETQYF. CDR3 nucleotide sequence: TGTGCCAGTAGTCCCGGCCTAGCGGGGACAGAGACCCAGTACTTC.

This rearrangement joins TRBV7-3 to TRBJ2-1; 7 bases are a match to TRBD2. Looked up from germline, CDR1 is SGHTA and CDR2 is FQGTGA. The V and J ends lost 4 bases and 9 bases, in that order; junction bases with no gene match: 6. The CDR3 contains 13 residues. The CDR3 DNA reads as TGTGCCAGCAGCTACACAGCGGGGACTGAGCAGTTCTTC. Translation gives CASSYTAGTEQFF. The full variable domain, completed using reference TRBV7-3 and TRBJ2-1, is GAGVSQTPSNKVTEKGKYVELRCDPISGHTALYWYRQSLGQGPEFLIYFQGTGAADDSGLPNDRFFAVRPEGSVSTLKIQRTERGDSAVYLCASSYTAGTEQFFGPGTRLTVL.